Detailed here is one T cell receptor beta chain. Its target is unknown. The DNA is omitted, as the CDR3 cannot be located on it reliably, and the CDR3 follows TCRdb's listing. The data originate from a study of human T cells and chemical hapten exposure. Study summary: A mostly female patient group had alopecia areata, totalis or universalis. Study-level findings and limits: Expanded TCRs produced significantly more large CDR3 similarity clusters than controls did. TCRs above 1 in 1000 frequency did not change with DPC sensitization.

The germline V gene has CDR1 SQVTM and CDR2 ANQGSEA. Both ends counted, the CDR3 spans 11 residues. As to time point: pre-sensitization, week 0. The sample's treatment: therapeutic diphenylcyclopropenone sensitization with weekly scalp DPC. TCRdb passed the RACE reads through MiXCR, listing each CDR3 protein once. The sample lists around 200,000 distinct CDR3 sequences, around 30% occurring once. The V call is TRBV29-1, the J call TRBJ2-1; the table gives TRBD1 as D, unverified against the DNA. The sequences come from whole blood, collected in connection with sensitization to the hapten diphenylcyclopropenone (DPC). The receptor was isolated from a woman between 25 and 40 years old with alopecia areata. Some clones in this sample may be carry-over from other donors' samples. The CDR3 loop reads CSVGQGSTRFF.